This T cell receptor beta chain was captured in a study of cytomegalovirus exposure and HLA in healthy donors. Regarding the study as a whole: Reportedly, a later analysis found an Asian-associated ancestry cluster had fewer N-insertions than the roughly 630-donor mean. Earlier analysis looked at TCR beta V segments, and most were productive about 90% or about 30% of the time. The majority of CMV-associated TCR beta chains were reported as apparently HLA-restricted in a later analysis.

Notes on this clone: Its antigen is unknown.

CDR3 size: 14 residues. Germline V gene sequence: CDR1 SGHTA, CDR2 FQGNSA. Trimming left V 1 base short and J 5 bases short, with 10 bases between. Use of 60 Vbeta and 13 Jbeta primers characterized the PCR. TCRdb's table, derived via immunoSEQ multiplex PCR, lists solely in-frame clones and lacks some. This sample has about 180,000 clones, with over 70% found just once. Sequenced: PBMCs. V usage is TRBV7-2 and J usage is TRBJ2-3; D remains unclear. The TCR was taken from a man younger than 30 in good health and CMV-seronegative. CDR3 nucleotides: TGTGCCAGCAGCTTAGGCAGCGCACTAGATACGCAGTATTTT. Encoded protein: CASSLGSALDTQYF.